This T cell receptor (beta chain) was sequenced during a study of cytomegalovirus exposure and HLA in healthy donors. Study results and caveats: Analyses of presence and absence presupposed an approximately uniform sequencing depth across donors. Researchers counted about 150 TCR beta chains as cytomegalovirus-associated.

PCR employed 60 Vbeta and 13 Jbeta primers. Assay: immunoSEQ multiplex PCR; the TCRdb copy retains only in-frame clones and omits some. In the table there are 70,000 to 90,000 clones, about 75% of which are singletons. Notes on this clone: Its specificity is unknown.

The CDR3 extends over 14 amino acids. Germline V gene lookup returns CDR1 MNHEY and CDR2 SMNVEV (reference sequence). V gave up 6 bases and J gave up 5 bases, with 16 bases separating them. The sample comprised PBMCs. The TCR sequence derives from a man aged 55 to 69 in good health and CMV-seropositive. This chain joins TRBV27 and TRBJ2-5; D perhaps matches TRBD2 (7 bases). The CDR3 protein is CASSHRAGEETQYF. CDR3 sequence (DNA): TGTGCCAGCAGCCACAGGGCGGGAGAGGAGACCCAGTACTTC.